Below, one TCR beta chain is given with its context. The clone's antigen remains unknown. There are no base qualities to consult, and no much larger clone falls within one base. Libraries were built with RT-PCR. Sequencing used an Illumina HiSeq 2500. TCRdb ran its own pipeline on the public reads, namely fastp trimming at Q25 and MiXCR clone calling, and kept in-frame beta chains. Each CDR3 protein gets just one entry, which takes the most common genes and DNA from the rows behind it. This sample has roughly 520,000 distinct CDR3 sequences in its table, and around 25% of those were observed once. The ten most abundant clones make up approximately 2% of the sample. This entry belongs to a study of response to subunit inactivated influenza vaccine (dated by TCRdb to 2016 to 2019). Regarding the complete study: Deep quantitative T cell receptor repertoire profiling was used in the study to track responses to a trivalent subunit inactivated influenza vaccine. The investigation overall reported the following: The authors proposed that each seasonal influenza vaccination may bring in only a limited number of new T cells.

The CDR3 runs 13 amino acids, cysteine and phenylalanine included. Only the CDR3 portion is preserved as DNA: 39 bases, with reading frame beginning at the first base. V and J are truncated by 1 base and 4 bases respectively, leaving an intervening sequence of 7 bases. The sequencing here drew on CD4+ T cells sorted from PBMCs, taken 5 days after vaccination. Recombination connected TRBV12-3 or TRBV12-4 to TRBJ1-2; the D gene assignment is ambiguous. This receptor was obtained from a man aged 45 to 65 who received an inactivated influenza vaccine. Donor details come from another sample of the same person, matched by shared clones. In nucleotide form, the sequence is TGTGCCAGCAGTTTAGTCAGTGGCTATGGCTACACCTTC. This translates into CASSLVSGYGYTF.